The 8 T cell receptor beta chains reported below all come from one sample, sequenced in a study of Graves' ophthalmopathy and Graves' hyperthyroidism. Amplified TCR beta CDR3 regions were obtained using RNA transcripts as template. First-round RT-PCR relied on HTBI primers, and a second-round multiplex PCR came next. TCRdb reprocessed the multiplex PCR reads via MiXCR and lists one record per CDR3 protein. The sample lists hundreds of thousands of distinct CDR3 sequences; under 50% were seen once. The sample taken for sequencing was peripheral blood. The source of these receptors is an adult man with Graves' ophthalmopathy.

This clonotype showed up just a few times. This chain uses TRBV20-1 with TRBJ2-7, with D perhaps matching TRBD1 or TRBD2 (5 bases each). CDR1 DFQATT and CDR2 SNEGSKA come from the germline V gene (reference sequence). The V end was cut by 4 bases, the J end by 5 bases, with 21 bases between. CDR3 length: 15 residues. The DNA of the CDR3 is TGCAGTGCTATAAGCCTCGGGGCCCCCACGGACGAGCAGTACTTC. The encoded protein is CSAISLGAPTDEQYF.

This clonotype has ten or more counts. This chain connects TRBV7-6 to TRBJ2-5; 9 nucleotides agree with TRBD2. J gave up 3 bases and V 5 bases, and 4 bases lay outside the gene matches. The CDR3 consists of 14 residues. From germline, CDR1 is SGHVS and CDR2 FNYEAQ. CDR3 DNA sequence: TGTGCCAGCAGCCCACCTAGCGGGGAAGAGACCCAGTACTTC. It is translated as CASSPPSGEETQYF.

V is TRBV25-1 and J is TRBJ2-7, with D perhaps matching TRBD2 (6 bases). Germline V gene lookup returns CDR1 MGHDK and CDR2 SYGVNS. The CDR3 spans 14 residues. Trimming took off 11 bases at V and 1 base at J, with 18 bases between the two ends. CDR3 region: CAWRAWGRSYEQYF. CDR3 DNA: TGTGCCTGGAGGGCGTGGGGGAGGTCCTACGAGCAGTACTTC.

This clonotype was found a few times. DNA for the CDR3: TGCGCCAGCAGCCAAGATCCACCGGGAAATGGAAACACCATATATTTT. Its translation: CASSQDPPGNGNTIYF. The chain joins TRBV4-3 to TRBJ1-3; no clear D gene. CDR1 and CDR2 from the germline V gene are LGHNA and YSLEER. CDR3 length: 16 amino acids. The V end was cut by 0 bases, the J end by 3 bases, with 12 bases between.

This clonotype was seen a handful of times. The rearrangement uses TRBV9 and TRBJ2-2; D gene uncertain. The CDR3 has 16 amino acids. The germline V gene has CDR1 SGDLS and CDR2 YYNGEE. The germline V and J ends were trimmed by 0 bases and 6 bases, with 15 bases remaining between them. The CDR3 DNA sequence: TGTGCCAGCAGCGTAGGCACCAGGATGTCCTCCGGGGAGCTGTTTTTT. It encodes CASSVGTRMSSGELFF.

The V call is TRBV30, the J call TRBJ1-2; tentative D call: TRBD1 (5 bases). Germline-derived CDR1 and CDR2 are GTSNPN and SVGIG (reference sequence). V lost 3 bases, J lost 4 bases, and 12 bases lay in between. This CDR3 contains 13 residues. The CDR3, as DNA: TGTGCCTGGAGCCTCGGGGGTGGCTATGGCTACACCTTC. Translation: CAWSLGGGYGYTF.

This clonotype occurred once. The chain links TRBV15 to TRBJ2-5, with D maybe TRBD1 (6 bases). CDR3 length equals 14 residues. V was cut by 2 bases and J by 4 bases, with 11 bases left in between. CDR1 is LNHNV and CDR2 is YYDKDF in the germline V gene (reference sequence). CDR3 sequence: CATSRPTGLETQYF. For the CDR3, the DNA is TGTGCCACCAGCAGACCCACAGGGTTAGAGACCCAGTACTTC. The variable domain in full, completed from reference TRBV15 and TRBJ2-5, reads DAMVIQNPRYQVTQFGKPVTLSCSQTLNHNVMYWYQQKSSQAPKLLFHYYDKDFNNEADTPDNFQSRRPNTSFCFLDIRSPGLGDTAMYLCATSRPTGLETQYFGPGTRLLVL.

This chain's CDR3 is CAISLQPGLATLYGYTF. CDR3 sequence (DNA): TGTGCCATCAGTTTGCAGCCAGGGTTAGCAACTCTCTATGGCTACACCTTC. The chain joins TRBV10-3 to TRBJ1-2, with a tentative D call TRBD1 (5 bases). V lost 5 bases and J lost 4, with 23 bases in between. The CDR3 runs 17 residues. Germline CDR1 and CDR2: ENHRY and SYGVKD.